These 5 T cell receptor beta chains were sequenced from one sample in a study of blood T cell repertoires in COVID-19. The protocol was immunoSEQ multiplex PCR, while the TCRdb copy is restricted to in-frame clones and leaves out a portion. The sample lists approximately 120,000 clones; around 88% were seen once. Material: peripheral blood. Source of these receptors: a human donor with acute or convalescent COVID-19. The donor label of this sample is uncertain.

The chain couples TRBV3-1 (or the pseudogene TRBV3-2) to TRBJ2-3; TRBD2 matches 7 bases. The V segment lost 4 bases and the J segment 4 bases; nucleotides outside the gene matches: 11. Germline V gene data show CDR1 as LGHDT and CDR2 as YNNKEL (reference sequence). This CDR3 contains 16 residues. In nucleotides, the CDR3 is TGTGCCAGCAGCCTGAGACTAGCTGGGGGGTCAGATACGCAGTATTTT. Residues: CASSLRLAGGSDTQYF.

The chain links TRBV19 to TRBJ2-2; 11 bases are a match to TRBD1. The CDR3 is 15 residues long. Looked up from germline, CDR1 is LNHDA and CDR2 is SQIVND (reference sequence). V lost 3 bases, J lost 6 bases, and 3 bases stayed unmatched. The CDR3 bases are TGTGCCAGTAGTATCCCGGGACAGGGGGCCGGGGAGCTGTTTTTT. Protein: CASSIPGQGAGELFF.

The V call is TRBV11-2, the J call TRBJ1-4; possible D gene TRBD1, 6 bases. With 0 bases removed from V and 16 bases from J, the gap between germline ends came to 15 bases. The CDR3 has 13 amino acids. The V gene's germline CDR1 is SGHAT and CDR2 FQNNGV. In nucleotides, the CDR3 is TGTGCCAGCAGCTTAGAGGTGGGGGCGCATCCGTTTTTT. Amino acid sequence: CASSLEVGAHPFF.

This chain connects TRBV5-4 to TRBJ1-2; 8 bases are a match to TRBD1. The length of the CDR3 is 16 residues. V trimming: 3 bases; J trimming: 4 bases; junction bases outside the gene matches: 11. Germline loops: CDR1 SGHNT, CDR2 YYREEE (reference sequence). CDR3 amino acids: CASSWGRTGLIYGYTF. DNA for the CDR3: TGTGCCAGCAGCTGGGGTAGGACAGGGCTAATCTATGGCTACACCTTC.

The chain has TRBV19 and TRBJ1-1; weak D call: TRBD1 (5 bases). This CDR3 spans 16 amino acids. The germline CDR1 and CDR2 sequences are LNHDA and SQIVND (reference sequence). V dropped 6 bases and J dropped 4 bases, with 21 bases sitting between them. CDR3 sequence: CASRTKEAGWITEAFF. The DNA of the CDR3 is TGTGCCAGTAGAACTAAAGAGGCAGGGTGGATCACTGAAGCTTTCTTT. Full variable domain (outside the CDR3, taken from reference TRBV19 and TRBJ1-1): DGGITQSPKYLFRKEGQNVTLSCEQNLNHDAMYWYRQDPGQGLRLIYYSQIVNDFQKGDIAEGYSVSREKKESFPLTVTSAQKNPTAFYLCASRTKEAGWITEAFFGQGTRLTVV.